This T cell receptor beta chain was profiled in a study of cytomegalovirus exposure and HLA in healthy donors. A note on this clone: The target antigen is unknown.

Findings and limits, study-wide: Later on, an analysis tied roughly 17,000 TCR beta sequences to HLA alleles at 0.05 false discovery rate. V- and J-gene trimming in TCR beta was tied to a missense DCLRE1C variant by an analysis performed later. A later examination showed that TCR association rates differed by HLA locus, with DRB1 most and HLA-C fewest.

Primers: 60 Vbeta forward and 13 Jbeta reverse. Clones were sequenced by immunoSEQ multiplex PCR, and TCRdb holds only the in-frame ones, with some missing. This table lists about 160,000 clones. Looked up from germline, CDR1 is SGDLS and CDR2 is YYNGEE. Trimming at V came to 0 bases and at J to 4 bases, leaving 5 bases not matched to a gene. The CDR3 is 15 amino acids. The specimen was PBMCs. The J gene is TRBJ2-7, the V gene TRBV9; 9 positions agree with TRBD1. The receptor was derived from a woman aged 45-65 years in good health and CMV-seronegative. This CDR3 is CASSVEGTGLYEQYF. The DNA for the CDR3 is TGTGCCAGCAGCGTAGAGGGGACAGGGCTTTACGAGCAGTACTTC.